The T cell receptor beta chain under discussion was sequenced for a study of PD-L1 blockade in urothelial cancer. Study overall: As for prior chemotherapy regimens, patients had received 0 to 3.

Measured with immunoSEQ multiplex PCR; TCRdb has only the in-frame clones, and not every one. This table has 95,000 to 150,000 clones, 86% appearing once. Time point of the sample: peripheral blood 6 weeks after treatment start. Each patient's cancer was a locally advanced or metastatic urothelial carcinoma. This CDR3 has 15 amino acids. CDR1 is LNHDA and CDR2 is SQIVND in the germline V gene (reference sequence). V trimming: 7 bases; J trimming: 3 bases; junction bases outside the gene matches: 5. Sequenced here: PBMCs, sampled around atezolizumab (anti-PD-L1) treatment. This sequence originates from a man over 45 with urothelial cancer. The chain joins TRBV19 to TRBJ1-5; 11 positions agree with TRBD1. The CDR3 DNA follows: TGTGCCAGTACTCCGGACAGGGGGCTCAATCAGCCCCAGCATTTT. Its protein product is CASTPDRGLNQPQHF.